This TCR beta chain was profiled in a study of T cells in Graves' hyperthyroidism and ophthalmopathy. Amplification yielded TCR beta CDR3 regions, with RNA transcripts as the source. The HTBI set primed first-round TCR CDR3 RT-PCR. Each CDR3 protein gets one entry after TCRdb re-called the multiplex PCR reads with MiXCR. Of some 490,000 distinct CDR3 sequences listed, approximately 16% are singletons. The CDR3 has 19 residues. Germline CDR1 is SGHTA and CDR2 is FQGNSA. V shed 2 bases, J shed 1 base, and the junction held 7 bases outside the gene matches. This clonotype was counted many times. Sequenced: blood. The origin of this receptor is a young woman with Graves' ophthalmopathy. The chain combines TRBV7-2 with TRBJ2-5; 16 bases map to TRBD2. The chain's CDR3 is CASSLRPGTSGRGQETQYF. The CDR3 coding sequence is TGTGCCAGCAGCTTACGTCCCGGGACTAGCGGGAGGGGCCAAGAGACCCAGTACTTC.